This paragraph reports one TCR beta chain. In the source study's methods: Amplified reference gene primers provided the basis for estimating nucleated cell counts. Some clones are missing from TCRdb's copy, which holds only in-frame ones; the method was immunoSEQ multiplex PCR. V, J and clone size are taken as reported in that table, and D and trimming were inferred from the DNA itself. In the table there are about 220,000 clones, 80% to 90% of which are singletons. These data originate in a study of blood T cell repertoires in COVID-19. Study summary: There were acute and convalescent COVID-19 samples, and they came from the United States, Italy and Spain. In each case, the material was cDNA or gDNA derived from T cells, B-cell-depleted T cells, or PBMCs.

V shed 7 bases and J shed 4 bases, with 12 bases lying between them. The germline V gene has CDR1 KGHDR and CDR2 SFDVKD. This CDR3 has 13 residues. Material for sequencing was peripheral blood. J is TRBJ1-1 and V is TRBV24-1, with a weak D call TRBD1 (5 bases). This sequence originates from a man aged 25 to 40 with active or convalescent COVID-19. The CDR3 DNA sequence: TGTGCCACCAGCGGGGGGGAAGGCACTGAAGCTTTCTTT. As protein: CATSGGEGTEAFF.